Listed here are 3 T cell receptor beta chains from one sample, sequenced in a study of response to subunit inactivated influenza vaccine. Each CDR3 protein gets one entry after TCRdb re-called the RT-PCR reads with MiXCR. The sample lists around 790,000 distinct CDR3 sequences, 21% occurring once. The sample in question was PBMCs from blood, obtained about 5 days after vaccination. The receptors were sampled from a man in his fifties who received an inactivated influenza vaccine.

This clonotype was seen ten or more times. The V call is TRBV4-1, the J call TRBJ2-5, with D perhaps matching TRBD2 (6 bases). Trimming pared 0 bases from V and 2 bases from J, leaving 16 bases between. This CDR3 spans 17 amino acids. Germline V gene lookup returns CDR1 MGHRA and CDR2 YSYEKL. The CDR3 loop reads CASSQESSGGPQETQYF. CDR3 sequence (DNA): TGCGCCAGCAGCCAAGAATCCAGCGGAGGGCCTCAAGAGACCCAGTACTTC.

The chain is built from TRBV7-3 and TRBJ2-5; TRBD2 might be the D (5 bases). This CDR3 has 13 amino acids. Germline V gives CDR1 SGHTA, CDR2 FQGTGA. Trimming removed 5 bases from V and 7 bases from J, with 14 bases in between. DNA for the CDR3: TGTGCCAGCAGCCCACTCGCTGAGGGGACCCAGTACTTC. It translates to CASSPLAEGTQYF.

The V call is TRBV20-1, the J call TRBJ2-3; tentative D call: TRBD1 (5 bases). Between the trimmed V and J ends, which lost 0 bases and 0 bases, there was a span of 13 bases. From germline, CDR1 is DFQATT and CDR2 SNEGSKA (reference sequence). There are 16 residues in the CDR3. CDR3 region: CSARDGAAISTDTQYF. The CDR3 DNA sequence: TGCAGTGCTAGAGATGGGGCGGCGATTAGCACAGATACGCAGTATTTT.